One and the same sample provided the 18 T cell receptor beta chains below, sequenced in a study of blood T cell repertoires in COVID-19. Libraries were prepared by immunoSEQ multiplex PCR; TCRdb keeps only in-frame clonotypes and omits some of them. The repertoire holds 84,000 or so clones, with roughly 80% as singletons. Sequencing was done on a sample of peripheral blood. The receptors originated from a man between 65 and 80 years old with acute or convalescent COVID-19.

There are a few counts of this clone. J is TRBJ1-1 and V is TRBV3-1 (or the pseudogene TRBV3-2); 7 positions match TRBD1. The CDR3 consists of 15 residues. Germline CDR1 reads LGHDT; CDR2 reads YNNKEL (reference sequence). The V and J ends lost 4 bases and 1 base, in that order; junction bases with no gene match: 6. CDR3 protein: CASSPFDRANTEAFF. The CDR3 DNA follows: TGTGCCAGCAGCCCATTTGACAGGGCGAACACTGAAGCTTTCTTT.

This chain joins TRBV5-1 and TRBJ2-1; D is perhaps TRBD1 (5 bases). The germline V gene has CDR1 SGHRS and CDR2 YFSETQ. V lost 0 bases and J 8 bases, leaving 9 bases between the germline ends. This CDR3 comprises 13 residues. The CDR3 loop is CASSLEGRYEQFF. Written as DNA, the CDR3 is TGCGCCAGCAGCTTGGAGGGGCGCTATGAGCAGTTCTTC.

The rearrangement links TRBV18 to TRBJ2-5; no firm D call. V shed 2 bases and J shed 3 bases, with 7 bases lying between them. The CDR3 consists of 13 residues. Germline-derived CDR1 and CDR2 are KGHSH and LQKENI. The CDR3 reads CASSPDGEETQYF. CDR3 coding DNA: TGTGCCAGCTCACCAGACGGAGAAGAGACCCAGTACTTC.

The DNA of the CDR3 is TGTGCCAGCAGACCTATTGGGCGAAACATTCAGTACTTC. Translation: CASRPIGRNIQYF. The genes are TRBV12-3 or TRBV12-4 and TRBJ2-4; D unresolved. The V end lost 6 bases, the J end lost 6 bases, and 12 bases lay between the germline ends. The CDR3 sequence is 13 residues long.

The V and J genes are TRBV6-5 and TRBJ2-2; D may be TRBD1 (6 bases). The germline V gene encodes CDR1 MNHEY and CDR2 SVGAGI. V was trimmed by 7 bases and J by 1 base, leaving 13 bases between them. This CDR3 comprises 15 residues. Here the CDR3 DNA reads TGTGCCAGCAAAGGCAGGGGACAGAACACCGGGGAGCTGTTTTTT. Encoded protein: CASKGRGQNTGELFF.

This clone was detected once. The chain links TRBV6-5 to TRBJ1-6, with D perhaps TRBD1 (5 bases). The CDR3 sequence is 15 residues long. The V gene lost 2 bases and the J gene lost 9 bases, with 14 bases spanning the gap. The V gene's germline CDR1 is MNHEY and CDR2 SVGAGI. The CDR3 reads CASSYVLGAGSPLHF. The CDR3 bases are TGTGCCAGCAGTTACGTATTAGGGGCTGGTTCACCCCTCCACTTT.

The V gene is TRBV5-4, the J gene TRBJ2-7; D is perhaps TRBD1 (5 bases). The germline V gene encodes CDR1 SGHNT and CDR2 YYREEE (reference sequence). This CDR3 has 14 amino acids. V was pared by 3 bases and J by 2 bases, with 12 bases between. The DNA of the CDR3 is TGTGCCAGCAGCTCGGACACCAACCCCTACGAGCAGTACTTC. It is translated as CASSSDTNPYEQYF.

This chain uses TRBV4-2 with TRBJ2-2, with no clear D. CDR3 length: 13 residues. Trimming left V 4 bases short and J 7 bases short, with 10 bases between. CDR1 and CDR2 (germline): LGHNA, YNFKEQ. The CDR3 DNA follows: TGTGCCAGCAGCCTTGACATTCGCGGGGAGCTGTTTTTT. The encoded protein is CASSLDIRGELFF.

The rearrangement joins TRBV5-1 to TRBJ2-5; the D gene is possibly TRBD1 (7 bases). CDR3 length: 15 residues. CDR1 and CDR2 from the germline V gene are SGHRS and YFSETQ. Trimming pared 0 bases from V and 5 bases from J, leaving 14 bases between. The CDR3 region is CASSLAPTGRETQYF. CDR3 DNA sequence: TGCGCCAGCAGCTTGGCGCCGACAGGGAGGGAGACCCAGTACTTC. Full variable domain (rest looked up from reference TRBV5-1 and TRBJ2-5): KAGVTQTPRYLIKTRGQQVTLSCSPISGHRSVSWYQQTPGQGLQFLFEYFSETQRNKGNFPGRFSGRQFSNSRSEMNVSTLELGDSALYLCASSLAPTGRETQYFGPGTRLLVL.

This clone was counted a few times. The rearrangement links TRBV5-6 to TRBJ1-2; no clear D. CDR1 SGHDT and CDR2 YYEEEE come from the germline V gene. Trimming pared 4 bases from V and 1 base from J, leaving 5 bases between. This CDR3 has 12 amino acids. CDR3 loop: CASSLNNYGYTF. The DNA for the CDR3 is TGTGCCAGCAGCCTTAATAACTATGGCTACACCTTC.

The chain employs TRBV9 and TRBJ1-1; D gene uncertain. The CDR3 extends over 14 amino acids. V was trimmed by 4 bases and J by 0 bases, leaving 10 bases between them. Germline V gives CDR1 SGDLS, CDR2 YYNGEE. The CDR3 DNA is TGTGCCAGCAGCAAGACTAACATGAACACTGAAGCTTTCTTT. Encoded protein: CASSKTNMNTEAFF.

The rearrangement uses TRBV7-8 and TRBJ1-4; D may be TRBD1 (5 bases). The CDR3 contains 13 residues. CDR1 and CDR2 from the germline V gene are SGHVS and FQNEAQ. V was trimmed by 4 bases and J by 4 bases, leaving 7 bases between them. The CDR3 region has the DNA TGTGCCAGCAGCTCGACAGTTAATGAAAAACTGTTTTTT. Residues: CASSSTVNEKLFF.

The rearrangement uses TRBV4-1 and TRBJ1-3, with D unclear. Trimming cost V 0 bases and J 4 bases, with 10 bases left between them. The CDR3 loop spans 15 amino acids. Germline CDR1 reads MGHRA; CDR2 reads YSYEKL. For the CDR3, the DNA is TGCGCCAGCAGCCAAGATGGTGCAGTAGGAAACACCATATATTTT. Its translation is CASSQDGAVGNTIYF.

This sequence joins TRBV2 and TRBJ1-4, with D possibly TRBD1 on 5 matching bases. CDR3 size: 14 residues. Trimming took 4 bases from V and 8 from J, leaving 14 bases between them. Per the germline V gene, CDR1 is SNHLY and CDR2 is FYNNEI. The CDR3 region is CASSASGKVEKLFF. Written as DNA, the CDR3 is TGTGCCAGCAGTGCATCAGGGAAAGTAGAAAAACTGTTTTTT.

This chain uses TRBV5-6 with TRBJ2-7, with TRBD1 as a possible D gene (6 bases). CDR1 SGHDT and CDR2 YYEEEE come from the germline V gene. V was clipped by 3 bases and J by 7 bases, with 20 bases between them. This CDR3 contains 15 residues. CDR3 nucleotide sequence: TGTGCCAGCAGCTCCCAGGGGAGAATTCTAAAAGAGCAGTACGTC. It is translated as CASSSQGRILKEQYV.

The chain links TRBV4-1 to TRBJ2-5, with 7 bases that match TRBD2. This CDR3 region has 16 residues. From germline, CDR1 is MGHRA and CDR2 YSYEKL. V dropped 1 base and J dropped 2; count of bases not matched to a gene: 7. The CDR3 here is CASSQGVGGWQETQYF. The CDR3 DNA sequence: TGCGCCAGCAGCCAAGGTGTCGGGGGGTGGCAAGAGACCCAGTACTTC.

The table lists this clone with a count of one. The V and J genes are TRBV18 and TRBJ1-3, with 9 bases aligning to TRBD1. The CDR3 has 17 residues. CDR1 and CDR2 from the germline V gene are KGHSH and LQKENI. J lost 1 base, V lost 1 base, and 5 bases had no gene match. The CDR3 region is CASSPQGQGTSGNTIYF. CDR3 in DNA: TGTGCCAGCTCACCACAGGGACAGGGAACGTCTGGAAACACCATATATTTT.

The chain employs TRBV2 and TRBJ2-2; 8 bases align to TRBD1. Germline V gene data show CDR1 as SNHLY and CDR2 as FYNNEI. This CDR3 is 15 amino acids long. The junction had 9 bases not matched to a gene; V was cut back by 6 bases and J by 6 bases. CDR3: CASSPSRQGSGELFF. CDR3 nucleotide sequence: TGTGCCAGCAGCCCCAGTCGACAGGGGTCCGGGGAGCTGTTTTTT.